This TCR beta chain stems from a study of OX40 agonist ivuxolimab in advanced cancers. About the research overall: Patients in the trial were receiving intravenous ivuxolimab every 2 weeks, at doses of 0.01 to 10 mg/kg. Study-level findings and limits: The study observed clonal expansion of CD4+ and CD8+ blood T cells by week 6 at 0.1 to 3.0 mg/kg.

Autoimmune disease history or systemic immunosuppression was exclusionary. Clones were read by immunoSEQ multiplex PCR, and TCRdb kept only the in-frame ones, dropping some. Of roughly 75,000 clones detected, 70% to 90% appear once; the ten largest clones hold 0.95% to 1.4%. About this clone: The antigen remains undetermined.

Trimming took 6 bases from V and 4 from J; bases not matched to a gene: 8. CDR3 length: 14 amino acids. Germline V gives CDR1 SNHLY, CDR2 FYNNEI. The clonotype comes from an adult with an advanced solid tumor such as melanoma, head and neck, liver or kidney cancer. This chain joins TRBV2 and TRBJ1-1, with 7 bases aligning to TRBD1. The input for sequencing was CD4+ or CD8+ T cells sorted from blood, taken in a trial of the OX40 agonist ivuxolimab. CDR3 sequence (DNA): TGTGCCAGCAGCGCTACAGGGGTTGCCACTGAAGCTTTCTTT. Translated: CASSATGVATEAFF.